The 5 T cell receptor beta chains reported below all come from one sample, sequenced in a study of cytomegalovirus exposure and HLA in healthy donors. Using immunoSEQ multiplex PCR, the repertoire was profiled, and TCRdb retains in-frame clones only, with some absent. Altogether about 120,000 clones are present, more than 75% being singletons, with the ten largest covering 2% to 2.5%. The sequenced sample consisted of PBMCs. These receptor sequences come from a young woman in good health and CMV-seronegative.

J is TRBJ1-3 and V is TRBV5-1, with D possibly matching TRBD1 (5 bases). CDR1 is SGHRS and CDR2 is YFSETQ in the germline V gene. The CDR3 has 14 amino acids. V lost 2 bases to trimming and J lost 2 bases, with 8 bases between them. In DNA form, the CDR3 reads TGCGCCAGCAGCTTTGAAGGGGCTGGAAACACCATATATTTT. Translating it yields CASSFEGAGNTIYF.

This clone came up once. The chain recombines TRBV5-5 with TRBJ1-6; 7 bases line up with TRBD1. The germline gives CDR1 SGHKS, CDR2 YYEKEE (reference sequence). With 5 bases clipped from V and 7 bases from J, the junction kept 3 bases outside the gene matches. CDR3 length equals 13 residues. The CDR3 DNA reads TGTGCCAGCAGACTGGGACAGAATTCACCCCTCCACTTT. Its protein is CASRLGQNSPLHF.

This chain links TRBV9 with TRBJ2-5; TRBD2 might be the D (7 bases). Germline CDR1 and CDR2: SGDLS and YYNGEE. The CDR3 covers 17 residues. V shed 0 bases and J shed 1 base, with 16 bases lying between them. CDR3: CASSVDLGGGLQETQYF. The DNA for the CDR3 is TGTGCCAGCAGCGTAGACCTTGGCGGGGGCCTCCAAGAGACCCAGTACTTC.

J is TRBJ2-3 and V is TRBV6-4; the match to TRBD2 covers 9 bases. Germline values: CDR1 MRHNA, CDR2 SNTAGT. CDR3 length: 15 amino acids. The V gene end was trimmed by 0 bases and the J gene end by 10 bases; junction bases not matched to a gene: 8. The CDR3 DNA reads TGTGCCAGCAGTGACTCCGGCGGGGGGGCCTCAGCGCAGTATTTT. This codes for CASSDSGGGASAQYF.

The CDR3 coding sequence is TGCGCCAGCAGTTCGCGGTCGGCCAGGGGGCGGGAAGAGACCCAGTACTTC. Protein sequence: CASSSRSARGREETQYF. This sequence joins TRBV10-2 and TRBJ2-5; 8 bases match TRBD1. This CDR3 is built from 17 residues. Germline V gene data show CDR1 as WSHSY and CDR2 as SAAADI. V dropped 5 bases and J dropped 3; count of bases not matched to a gene: 14.